The 11 T cell receptor beta chains listed next were all sequenced from one sample in a study of shared clonotypes between healthy human individuals. In the naive CD8 group, cells lacked CD45RO and were positively selected for CCR7, so terminally differentiated effector memory CD45RA+ cells were left out. The repertoire was sequenced with immunoSEQ multiplex PCR; TCRdb's copy has only in-frame clones and lacks some. The table records fewer than 1 million clones, just over 95% of them present only once. Sequenced input: naive CD8+ T cells sorted from blood. These receptors were collected from a man aged 25-45 years in good health.

The chain recombines TRBV27 with TRBJ1-1; TRBD1 matches 7 bases. Germline CDR1 reads MNHEY; CDR2 reads SMNVEV (reference sequence). The CDR3 contains 13 residues. V shed 4 bases, J shed 5 bases, and the junction held 4 bases outside the gene matches. CDR3 sequence reads: CASSWTGSTEAFF. Here the CDR3 DNA reads TGTGCCAGCAGTTGGACAGGTTCGACTGAAGCTTTCTTT.

The table lists this clone with a count of one. The chain couples TRBV6-5 to TRBJ1-2; tentative D call: TRBD1 (5 bases). V was clipped by 0 bases and J by 6 bases, with 11 bases between them. In germline, CDR1 is MNHEY, CDR2 SVGAGI. CDR3 length: 14 amino acids. The DNA of the CDR3 is TGTGCCAGCAGTTACTCAGGGGAGATGGATGGCTACACCTTC. This gives the protein CASSYSGEMDGYTF.

Remarks on this clone: Within the sample, other DNA sequences also encode this same CDR3. This chain connects TRBV5-5 to TRBJ2-7, with D tentatively TRBD1 (5 bases). Between the trimmed V and J ends, which lost 1 base and 3 bases, there was a span of 8 bases. The CDR3 sequence is 13 residues long. Germline V lookup: CDR1 SGHKS, CDR2 YYEKEE (reference sequence). The CDR3 region is CASSLLQGYEQYF. CDR3 nucleotides: TGTGCCAGCAGCTTGCTGCAGGGCTACGAGCAGTACTTC. The entire variable domain, with the rest obtained from reference TRBV5-5 and TRBJ2-7, is as follows: DAGVTQSPTHLIKTRGQQVTLRCSPISGHKSVSWYQQVLGQGPQFIFQYYEKEERGRGNFPDRFSARQFPNYSSELNVNALLLGDSALYLCASSLLQGYEQYFGPGTRLTVT.

The chain has TRBV5-1 and TRBJ2-1; D might be TRBD1 or TRBD2, each matching 5 bases. The V and J ends lost 1 base and 0 bases respectively, with 14 bases between them. Looked up from germline, CDR1 is SGHRS and CDR2 is YFSETQ. The CDR3 sequence is 17 residues long. The CDR3 region is CASSLFEGPSSYNEQFF. The CDR3 DNA is TGCGCCAGCAGCTTGTTTGAGGGACCCAGCTCCTACAATGAGCAGTTCTTC.

This clone appeared once. The chain joins TRBV10-2 to TRBJ1-3, with TRBD1 as a possible D gene (5 bases). Deletions cut 6 bases from V and 2 bases from J, with 11 bases between. Germline V gene data show CDR1 as WSHSY and CDR2 as SAAADI. The CDR3 is 14 residues long. The CDR3 nucleotides read TGCGCCAGCAGCCCCCGGGGGGCTGGAAACACCATATATTTT. Protein sequence: CASSPRGAGNTIYF.

V and J are TRBV6-1 and TRBJ1-5; 8 bases agree with TRBD1. The CDR3 sequence is 15 residues long. The V and J ends lost 6 bases and 5 bases, in that order; junction bases with no gene match: 9. Per germline, CDR1 MNHNS and CDR2 SASEGT. The CDR3 sequence: CASSGEAGGYQPQHF. The CDR3 nucleotides are TGTGCCAGCAGCGGGGAGGCAGGGGGCTATCAGCCCCAGCATTTT.

This sequence joins TRBV7-9 and TRBJ1-2, with D tentatively TRBD1 (6 bases). Trimming stripped 4 bases from V and 4 bases from J, with 19 bases between. There are 16 residues in the CDR3. Germline lookup yields CDR1 SEHNR and CDR2 FQNEAQ (reference sequence). The CDR3 sequence is CASSSRDTLHVYGYTF. CDR3 in DNA: TGTGCCAGCAGCTCCCGGGACACCCTCCACGTCTATGGCTACACCTTC.

The V and J genes are TRBV7-6 and TRBJ1-4; D gene uncertain. Germline V gives CDR1 SGHVS, CDR2 FNYEAQ. This CDR3 is 13 amino acids long. V was clipped by 1 base and J by 14 bases, with 14 bases between them. CDR3: CASSLETGVRLFF. CDR3 nucleotide sequence: TGTGCCAGCAGCTTAGAGACGGGTGTGCGGCTGTTTTTT.

This clone was seen once. The chain recombines TRBV4-3 with TRBJ2-1; D gene unclear. V dropped 4 bases and J dropped 5 bases, with 12 bases sitting between them. The CDR3 runs 14 residues. Germline V lookup: CDR1 LGHNA, CDR2 YSLEER. The CDR3: CASSPQPLNNEQFF. CDR3 nucleotides: TGCGCCAGCAGCCCCCAACCCCTAAACAATGAGCAGTTCTTC.

The chain uses TRBV7-9 and TRBJ2-1, with 8 positions matching TRBD2. Germline CDR1 and CDR2: SEHNR and FQNEAQ (reference sequence). The CDR3 is 17 residues long. Trimming cost V 5 bases and J 3 bases; bases outside gene matches: 12. The CDR3 sequence: CASSLPGGSGNYNEQFF. CDR3 DNA sequence: TGTGCCAGCAGCCTCCCGGGAGGTAGCGGGAACTACAATGAGCAGTTCTTC. The full variable domain, its missing parts supplied by reference TRBV7-9 and TRBJ2-1, is DTGVSQNPRHKITKRGQNVTFRCDPISEHNRLYWYRQTLGQGPEFLTYFQNEAQLEKSRLLSDRFSAERPKGSFSTLEIQRTEQGDSAMYLCASSLPGGSGNYNEQFFGPGTRLTVL.

The CDR3 coding sequence is TGTGCCAGCAGCTTGGGGGGAGTGGCTTCCTACGAGCAGTACTTC. This gives the protein CASSLGGVASYEQYF. The chain combines TRBV5-5 with TRBJ2-7, with TRBD2 as a possible D gene (5 bases). This CDR3 has 15 amino acids. CDR1 SGHKS and CDR2 YYEKEE come from the germline V gene (reference sequence). Trimming took off 0 bases at V and 1 base at J, with 11 bases between the two ends.